These T cell receptor beta chains were read from a single sample in a study of blood T cell repertoires in COVID-19. Generated by immunoSEQ multiplex PCR, the TCRdb table keeps only in-frame clones and is missing some. The table has 110,000 to 150,000 clones, under 90% seen once. Sequencing was done on a sample of peripheral blood. All receptors derive from a human donor in a cohort sampled during active COVID-19. CDR3s include the opening cysteine and the closing phenylalanine or tryptophan. The D gene is left open where the match is weak. Clone size, where shown, is once, few, many, or a class for clones that have expanded.

j_call cdr3_length v_call clone_size d_call cdr3_nt cdr3_aa
TRBJ1-3 13 TRBV30 NA TRBD1 TGTGCCTGGAGTAGGGACAGAACAAACACCATATATTTT CAWSRDRTNTIYF
TRBJ1-2 14 TRBV5-1 NA TRBD1 TGCGCCAGCAGCCCTAGACAGGGAGAGGATGGCTACACCTTC CASSPRQGEDGYTF
TRBJ2-1 17 TRBV6-1 once NA TGTGCCAGCAGTGAATTTGTAGGGGGAGCCGAGGGCGATGAGCAGTTCTTC CASSEFVGGAEGDEQFF
TRBJ2-1 14 TRBV9 once NA TGTGCCAGCAGCGCGGGGGGCCTGAACGATGAGCAGTTCTTC CASSAGGLNDEQFF
TRBJ2-7 13 TRBV6-2/TRBV6-3 NA TRBD2 TGTGCCAGCAGCTGGCGGGAGGCCTACGAGCAGTACTTC CASSWREAYEQYF
TRBJ1-5 13 TRBV6-2/TRBV6-3 NA NA TGTGCCAGCAGCCCCCCGTACAATCAGCCCCAGCATTTT CASSPPYNQPQHF
TRBJ2-3 15 TRBV7-6 few TRBD2 TGTGCCAGCAGCTTAGCCGGGGGGGCCTCAAATACGCAGTATTTT CASSLAGGASNTQYF
TRBJ2-3 17 TRBV2 NA TRBD1 TGTGCCAGCAGTGCCCCCACCAGGGGGCGCGGCACAGATACGCAGTATTTT CASSAPTRGRGTDTQYF
TRBJ1-1 13 TRBV6-5 few NA TGTGCCAGCAGTCGAGACAGGTGGACTGAAGCTTTCTTT CASSRDRWTEAFF
TRBJ1-4 14 TRBV28 NA NA TGTGCCAGCAGTTTCACGGGGGTTAGTGAAAAACTGTTTTTT CASSFTGVSEKLFF
TRBJ2-5 14 TRBV20-1 NA NA TGCAGTGCTAGTACAGGGGGGGGTCGTAGGACCCAGTACTTC CSASTGGGRRTQYF
TRBJ1-2 12 TRBV12-3/TRBV12-4 NA NA TGTGCCAGCAGTCAAAACCTGAGGGGCTACACCTTC CASSQNLRGYTF
TRBJ2-7 14 TRBV9 few NA TGTGCCAGCAGCGTAAGTTCACGGTTCTACGAGCAGTACTTC CASSVSSRFYEQYF
TRBJ1-6 13 TRBV6-2/TRBV6-3 NA TRBD1 TGTGCCAGCAGTAGAGGGGGCCTCTCACCCCTCCACTTT CASSRGGLSPLHF
TRBJ2-3 15 TRBV6-5 NA NA TGTGCCTGTACGGCGGTGGGGGGGGCGACAGATACGCAGTATTTT CACTAVGGATDTQYF
TRBJ2-1 16 TRBV5-6 NA TRBD2 TGTGCCAGCAGCGGCCCCGGAGCGGGGGATGACAATGAGCAGTTCTTC CASSGPGAGDDNEQFF
TRBJ2-2 15 TRBV5-6 NA TRBD1 TGTGCCAGCAGCTCCGCGACAGGGGGTTCCGGGGAGCTGTTTTTT CASSSATGGSGELFF
TRBJ2-3 14 TRBV5-1 NA NA TGCGCCAGCAGCCCTGAGAGTGGCACAGATACGCAGTATTTT CASSPESGTDTQYF
TRBJ1-3 9 TRBV27 NA NA TGTGGAATGGAGAACACCATATATTTT CGMENTIYF
TRBJ2-7 17 TRBV7-9 once TRBD2 TGTGCCAGCAGCTTAGTGGCCGATAGCGGGGGACGCTACGAGCAGTACTTC CASSLVADSGGRYEQYF
TRBJ2-5 14 TRBV27 NA NA TGTGCCAGCAGCTCAGGGGTTTACGGAGAGACCCAGTACTTC CASSSGVYGETQYF
TRBJ2-1 13 TRBV19 NA NA TGTGCCAGTACCGTAAAACGGGGGAGTGAGCAGTTCTTC CASTVKRGSEQFF
TRBJ1-1 12 TRBV6-5 once NA TGTGCCAGCTGGAGGCTGAACACTGAAGCTTTCTTT CASWRLNTEAFF
TRBJ2-5 14 TRBV4-1 NA NA TGCGCCAGCAGTCAAGATTTCGTACGTCGAGCCCAGTACTTC CASSQDFVRRAQYF
TRBJ1-5 15 TRBV7-2 NA TRBD1 TGTGCCAGCAGACTTCCAGGGGGCCGGCGTCAGCCCCAGCATTTT CASRLPGGRRQPQHF
TRBJ2-7 14 TRBV9 NA NA TGTGCCAGCAGCGTTTCGGAGTCAAGGTACGAGCAGTACTTC CASSVSESRYEQYF
TRBJ2-1 14 TRBV7-2 NA NA TGTGCCAGCAGCTCGGAGGGGTGGGCCAATGAGCAGTTCTTC CASSSEGWANEQFF
TRBJ1-2 15 TRBV19 NA NA TGTGCCAGTAGTATACCCTCAACAGCTAACTATGGCTACACCTTC CASSIPSTANYGYTF
TRBJ1-1 13 TRBV6-5 NA NA TGTGCCAGCAGTTACCGACGAGGAGATGAAGCTTTCTTT CASSYRRGDEAFF
TRBJ1-1 14 TRBV10-3 NA TRBD1 TGTGCCATCAATACAGGACAGGAGAACACTGAAGCTTTCTTT CAINTGQENTEAFF
TRBJ1-3 15 TRBV27 NA NA TGTGCCAGCAGTTTAGGACAAAGCTCTGGAAACACCATATATTTT CASSLGQSSGNTIYF
TRBJ2-3 15 TRBV5-6 NA TRBD2 TGTGCCAGCAACAGTTGGGGGGGAGAGGTAGATACGCAGTATTTT CASNSWGGEVDTQYF
TRBJ2-2 13 TRBV7-9 NA TRBD2 TGTGCCAGCGCGGGGGTGAACACCGGGGAGCTGTTTTTT CASAGVNTGELFF
TRBJ2-1 15 TRBV28 NA NA TGTGCCAGCAGTTTATTCGGGCCGGGGGACAATGAGCAGTTCTTC CASSLFGPGDNEQFF
TRBJ1-6 14 TRBV18 NA NA TGTGCCAGCTCACGTTTAATAGATAATTCACCCCTCCACTTT CASSRLIDNSPLHF
TRBJ2-5 16 TRBV7-2 NA TRBD2 TGTGCCAGCAGTCCGACTAGCGGGGGGGGAAGAGAGACCCAGTACTTC CASSPTSGGGRETQYF
TRBJ1-3 17 TRBV5-4 NA TRBD1 TGTGCCAGCAGCTCCGGGACAGGGGGCTCCGCTGGAAACACCATATATTTT CASSSGTGGSAGNTIYF
TRBJ2-2 15 TRBV19 NA NA TGTGCCAGCTCCCAAGCCGGGGGGAACACCGGGGAGCTGTTTTTT CASSQAGGNTGELFF
TRBJ2-3 17 TRBV7-3 once TRBD2 TGTGCCAGCAGCTTATTTGTGCGGGGGAGTGTCACAGATACGCAGTATTTT CASSLFVRGSVTDTQYF
TRBJ2-1 13 TRBV24-1 NA NA TGTGCCACCAGCTTCATAGGGGCTGGCGAGCAGTTCTTC CATSFIGAGEQFF